These 22 T cell receptor beta chains originate from one sample sequenced in a study of CD8 T cells in Susac syndrome. An input of about 0.45 to 1 ug of RNA was subjected to reverse transcription using random hexamers. MiXCR, applied by TCRdb to the immunoSEQ multiplex PCR reads, yields one record per CDR3 protein. The table has some 170,000 distinct CDR3 sequences, 85% to 95% seen once. The sequencing sample was made of CD4+ T cells from PBMCs. The source of these receptors is a human donor in good health.

This clonotype was recorded once. The rearrangement uses TRBV5-1 and TRBJ1-4; 10 bases line up with TRBD1. Germline-derived CDR1 and CDR2 are SGHRS and YFSETQ. With 1 base clipped from V and 5 bases from J, the junction kept 8 bases outside the gene matches. The CDR3 sequence is 17 residues long. The CDR3 spells CASSLTSLGQGNEKLFF. The CDR3 bases are TGCGCCAGCAGCTTGACGAGCCTGGGACAGGGGAATGAAAAACTGTTTTTT.

V is TRBV29-1 and J is TRBJ2-7; D is perhaps TRBD1 or TRBD2 (6 bases each). Germline values: CDR1 SQVTM, CDR2 ANQGSEA. The CDR3 runs to 13 residues. Deletions cut 7 bases from V and 6 bases from J, with 19 bases between. The CDR3, as DNA: TGCAGCGCTGCCCGGGGGCAAGGTTCCGAGCAGTACTTC. Residues: CSAARGQGSEQYF.

The V and J genes are TRBV23-1 and TRBJ1-6; TRBD1 aligns across 8 bases. TRBV23-1 is placed among ORFs of uncertain function. Losses at the gene ends were 3 bases for V and 6 bases for J; bases not matched to a gene: 10. There are 17 residues in the CDR3. DNA of the CDR3: TGCGCCAGCAGTCATCCGGGACAGGATGGGGGTAATTCACCCCTCCACTTT. Amino acid sequence: CASSHPGQDGGNSPLHF.

The chain links TRBV9 to TRBJ2-1; 8 bases align to TRBD1. The germline V gene has CDR1 SGDLS and CDR2 YYNGEE. The trim removed 4 bases at V and 7 bases at J, leaving 10 bases unmatched. CDR3 length: 15 residues. The DNA for the CDR3 is TGTGCCAGCAGCCAAACGCCCACAGGGGGGAATGAGCAGTTCTTC. Residues: CASSQTPTGGNEQFF.

The V gene is TRBV20-1, the J gene TRBJ2-3; 9 bases match TRBD2. CDR1 and CDR2 from the germline V gene are DFQATT and SNEGSKA (reference sequence). The CDR3 is 15 residues long. V lost 1 base and J lost 5; bases outside the gene matches: 7. The CDR3 sequence is CSARVSGGPGDTQYF. DNA for the CDR3: TGCAGTGCTAGAGTAAGCGGGGGGCCGGGAGATACGCAGTATTTT.

The gene calls are TRBV5-1 and TRBJ2-5, with 9 bases that match TRBD1. With 2 bases clipped from V and 2 bases from J, the junction kept 4 bases outside the gene matches. The CDR3 runs 15 residues. CDR1 SGHRS and CDR2 YFSETQ come from the germline V gene. CDR3 nucleotide sequence: TGCGCCAGCAGCTTCGGGACAGGGAAGCAAGAGACCCAGTACTTC. Its protein is CASSFGTGKQETQYF.

The rearrangement joins TRBV7-2 to TRBJ2-2; the match to TRBD1 covers 8 bases. J was trimmed by 4 bases and V by 2 bases; bases with no gene match: 3. Germline V lookup: CDR1 SGHTA, CDR2 FQGNSA. There are 15 residues in the CDR3. In DNA form, the CDR3 reads TGTGCCAGCAGCTTAAGGGGACAGGCCACCGGGGAGCTGTTTTTT. As protein: CASSLRGQATGELFF.

This chain uses TRBV4-1 with TRBJ2-7; 9 bases are shared with TRBD2. The V and J ends lost 0 bases and 2 bases, in that order; junction bases with no gene match: 2. The CDR3 is made up of 15 amino acids. Germline V CDR1 and CDR2: MGHRA, YSYEKL. For the CDR3, the DNA is TGCGCCAGCAGCCAAGACCAGCGGGGGGCCTACGAGCAGTACTTC. This encodes CASSQDQRGAYEQYF.

The chain uses TRBV7-3 and TRBJ2-5; TRBD2 agrees at 11 bases. The CDR3 covers 14 residues. The trim removed 5 bases at V and 7 bases at J, leaving 6 bases unmatched. The germline CDR1 and CDR2 sequences are SGHTA and FQGTGA. The CDR3 region is CASSPTSGAGTQYF. CDR3 DNA: TGTGCCAGCAGCCCGACTAGCGGGGCGGGGACCCAGTACTTC.

The chain carries TRBV7-2 and TRBJ1-1, with D possibly TRBD1 on 5 matching bases. Germline loops: CDR1 SGHTA, CDR2 FQGNSA. V was trimmed by 1 base and J by 4 bases, leaving 13 bases between them. The CDR3 is made up of 15 amino acids. DNA of the CDR3: TGTGCCAGCAGCTTAGAGTTGGGGCGGGCCACTGAAGCTTTCTTT. This encodes CASSLELGRATEAFF.

V and J are TRBV7-9 and TRBJ2-7, with D possibly called TRBD1 or TRBD2 (5 bases each). Trimming took 5 bases from V and 3 from J, leaving 17 bases between them. From germline, CDR1 is SEHNR and CDR2 FQNEAQ (reference sequence). This CDR3 is 15 amino acids long. The CDR3 coding sequence is TGTGCCAGCAGCCCTTCCGGGACGTCTAACTACGAGCAGTACTTC. It yields the protein CASSPSGTSNYEQYF.

This chain links TRBV14 with TRBJ1-2, with 11 bases aligning to TRBD1. Germline V gene data show CDR1 as SGHDN and CDR2 as FVKESK. This CDR3 is built from 18 residues. Losses at the gene ends were 1 base for V and 4 bases for J; bases not matched to a gene: 11. The CDR3 region has the DNA TGTGCCAGCAGCCAAGGGACGGACAGGGGGCGCCCCGGCTATGGCTACACCTTC. This translates into CASSQGTDRGRPGYGYTF.

A note on this clonotype: At one end, the junction sequence differs from germline, possibly due to a read error. The chain links TRBV29-1 to TRBJ1-3, with no clear D. This CDR3 has 11 residues. Germline V gene data show CDR1 as SQVTM and CDR2 as ANQGSEA. CDR3 residues: CGSHSGNTIYF. In DNA, the CDR3 is TGTGGTTCGCACTCTGGAAACACCATATATTTT.

The V call is TRBV12-3 or TRBV12-4, the J call TRBJ1-1, with no clear D. The CDR3 is 15 residues long. V was clipped by 4 bases and J by 3 bases, with 15 bases between them. CDR3 amino acids: CASSSYWEGYTEAFF. The CDR3 DNA reads TGTGCCAGCAGTTCCTACTGGGAAGGATACACTGAAGCTTTCTTT.

The rearrangement links TRBV29-1 to TRBJ2-1; no definite D call. V was trimmed by 6 bases and J by 5 bases, leaving 17 bases between them. Germline V lookup: CDR1 SQVTM, CDR2 ANQGSEA. The CDR3 has 14 amino acids. The CDR3: CSVQLLLNDNEQFF. Written as DNA, the CDR3 is TGCAGCGTCCAGCTACTCCTTAATGACAATGAGCAGTTCTTC.

In DNA form, the CDR3 reads TGTGCCACCAGTGATTTTGGAGGGGGCAGGGAGACCCAGTACTTC. It encodes CATSDFGGGRETQYF. The chain joins TRBV24-1 to TRBJ2-5; D is perhaps TRBD1 (7 bases). Germline V CDR1 and CDR2: KGHDR, SFDVKD. This CDR3 is 15 amino acids long. V lost 1 base and J lost 5, with 13 bases in between.

The genes are TRBV20-1 and TRBJ1-1, with 9 nucleotides matching TRBD1. The CDR3 is made up of 13 amino acids. Unmatched junction bases numbered 1, after V lost 3 bases and J lost 2 bases. CDR1 DFQATT and CDR2 SNEGSKA come from the germline V gene (reference sequence). The CDR3 is CSASTGGNTEAFF. Here the CDR3 DNA reads TGCAGTGCTAGTACAGGGGGCAACACTGAAGCTTTCTTT.

The chain combines TRBV3-1 with TRBJ2-1; D possibly corresponds to TRBD1 (6 bases). Germline CDR1 is LGHDT and CDR2 is YNNKEL (reference sequence). V was trimmed by 1 base and J by 7 bases, leaving 11 bases between them. The CDR3 is 14 residues long. The CDR3 is CASSQGAGVNEQFF. CDR3 bases: TGTGCCAGCAGCCAAGGGGCAGGGGTAAATGAGCAGTTCTTC.

This clonotype was detected only a few times. The chain links TRBV4-2 to TRBJ2-2, with D uncertain. The CDR3 is made up of 12 amino acids. Germline lookup yields CDR1 LGHNA and CDR2 YNFKEQ. V lost 3 bases and J 8 bases, leaving 7 bases between the germline ends. CDR3 residues: CASSHPAGELFF. The CDR3 coding sequence is TGTGCCAGCAGCCACCCTGCGGGGGAGCTGTTTTTT.

This clonotype came up once. The V call is TRBV20-1, the J call TRBJ2-7, with 7 bases identical to TRBD2. Unmatched junction bases numbered 17, after V lost 5 bases and J lost 4 bases. Germline assignment: CDR1 DFQATT and CDR2 SNEGSKA (reference sequence). This CDR3 has 16 residues. The CDR3 DNA sequence: TGCAGTGCTGGGGGGGTGTGGGGTCTAGGTAGATACGAGCAGTACTTC. Its translation: CSAGGVWGLGRYEQYF.

This clonotype was counted a single time. The rearrangement joins TRBV20-1 to TRBJ2-7; perhaps TRBD2 as D (6 bases). Trimming removed 3 bases at V and 2 bases at J, with 17 bases between. Germline V gene lookup returns CDR1 DFQATT and CDR2 SNEGSKA (reference sequence). The CDR3 sequence is 15 residues long. CDR3 residues: CSASGFGGSAYEQYF. The CDR3 DNA sequence: TGCAGTGCTAGTGGTTTTGGGGGGTCTGCCTACGAGCAGTACTTC.

The V and J genes are TRBV7-2 and TRBJ1-2, with D perhaps matching TRBD1 (6 bases). The germline V gene encodes CDR1 SGHTA and CDR2 FQGNSA. CDR3 length: 12 amino acids. Between the trimmed V and J ends, which lost 5 bases and 7 bases, there was a span of 11 bases. CDR3 sequence: CASSRVRGGYTF. The CDR3 DNA follows: TGTGCCAGCAGCAGGGTCAGGGGTGGCTACACCTTC.